The source of this TCR beta chain is a study of blood T cell repertoires in COVID-19. Study at large: Whether acute or convalescent, the COVID-19 samples came from the United States, Italy and Spain.

Original data processing: Reference gene primer amplification gave estimated nucleated cell counts. Profiling relied on immunoSEQ multiplex PCR, and the TCRdb table lists in-frame clones only, not all of them. Clone size and the V and J calls come from that table; the DNA yielded D and trimming. The profile shows some 31,000 clones, 81% of them singletons. The origin of this receptor is a man aged 65 to 79 with COVID-19, enrolled during active disease. Sequencing input: peripheral blood.

As DNA, the CDR3 is TGTGCCAGCAGTATGCCACAGGGGTTTAACTATGGCTACACCTTC. It encodes CASSMPQGFNYGYTF. The genes are TRBV28 and TRBJ1-2, with 7 bases aligning to TRBD1. V gave up 5 bases and J gave up 1 base; unmatched junction bases: 7. In germline, CDR1 is MDHEN, CDR2 SYDVKM. The CDR3 totals 15 residues.